The rows below give T cell receptor beta chains drawn from one sample of a study of blood T cell repertoires in COVID-19. Assay used: immunoSEQ multiplex PCR; TCRdb lists only in-frame clones, some missing. The table shows a few hundred thousand clones, with approximately 90% occurring only once. Source material: peripheral blood. Receptors were obtained from a man aged 50 to 59 with COVID-19, enrolled during active disease. Each CDR3 is given with its conserved first and last residue. A D gene is named only where the DNA matches it firmly. Part of the rows lack a size; the others show once, few, many or a class for expanded clones.

clone_size cdr3_length j_call d_call v_call cdr3_nt cdr3_aa
. 15 TRBJ2-5 . TRBV9 TGTGCCAGCAGCGTAGTAGGGGGGGCTGGGGAGACCCAGTACTTC CASSVVGGAGETQYF
. 16 TRBJ2-1 . TRBV5-1 TGCGCCAGCAGCAGGGGGGGCGGAGGGGCCTACAATGAGCAGTTCTTC CASSRGGGGAYNEQFF
. 13 TRBJ1-1 . TRBV6-5 TGTGCCAGCAGGCAGGTATCGGACACTGAAGCTTTCTTT CASRQVSDTEAFF
. 12 TRBJ2-7 TRBD1 TRBV30 TGTGCCTGTCAACAGGGGGCGGCCGAGCAGTACTTC CACQQGAAEQYF
. 16 TRBJ2-1 . TRBV6-5 TGTGCCAGCAGTTACCCGAGACTGGGCTCCTACAATGAGCAGTTCTTC CASSYPRLGSYNEQFF
once 15 TRBJ2-5 TRBD1 TRBV6-1 TGTGCCAGCAGTGAGGATTACAGGGGGCCAGAGACCCAGTACTTC CASSEDYRGPETQYF
once 15 TRBJ2-7 TRBD1 TRBV6-5 TGTGCCAGCATTAGTGTGGGACAGGTCTACTACGAGCAGTACTTC CASISVGQVYYEQYF
. 14 TRBJ2-2 TRBD2 TRBV5-1 TGCGCCAGCAGCTTCCTAGCGGGCACCGGGGAGCTGTTTTTT CASSFLAGTGELFF
. 16 TRBJ2-6 TRBD2 TRBV18 TGTGCCAGCTCACCCCCCGGGGGGGCTGGGGCCAACGTCCTGACTTTC CASSPPGGAGANVLTF
once 20 TRBJ2-1 . TRBV28 TGTGCCAGCAGTTTGCCCCAGGGTTACTTTACCAACCCCCGTTACAATGAGCAGTTCTTC CASSLPQGYFTNPRYNEQFF
. 17 TRBJ2-2 TRBD2 TRBV27 TGTGCCAGCAGTCGAAGGGCTAGCGGGGATTACACCGGGGAGCTGTTTTTT CASSRRASGDYTGELFF
few 14 TRBJ1-6 TRBD1 TRBV7-2 TGTGCCAGCAGCTTAGGGGACAGCAGAACACCCCTCCACTTT CASSLGDSRTPLHF
. 15 TRBJ1-6 . TRBV5-6 TGTGCCAGCAGCTTGGCCGGTTTACCCAATTCACCCCTCCACTTT CASSLAGLPNSPLHF
. 16 TRBJ2-2 TRBD1 TRBV6-2/TRBV6-3 TGTGCCAGCAGCTTCCAGGGACAGGCGAACACCGGGGAGCTGTTTTTT CASSFQGQANTGELFF
. 15 TRBJ2-1 . TRBV7-9 TGTGCCAGCAGCTTAGTAGGGGACTGGCTGGATGAGCAGTTCTTC CASSLVGDWLDEQFF
. 17 TRBJ2-2 TRBD2 TRBV7-8 TGTGCCAGCAGCTTAGCGCAGGGACTAGCGGGACCCGGGGAGCTGTTTTTT CASSLAQGLAGPGELFF
. 12 TRBJ1-1 . TRBV5-1 TGCGCCAGCAGCTCCGGACTTCGAGAAGCTTTCTTT CASSSGLREAFF
. 14 TRBJ2-1 TRBD2 TRBV5-4 TGTGCCAGCAAATTCCCGGGGCGGGAGGGGGAGCAGTTCTTC CASKFPGREGEQFF
. 15 TRBJ1-4 TRBD1 TRBV4-3 TGCGCCAGCAGCCCAGGAGACAGGGGCAATGAAAAACTGTTTTTT CASSPGDRGNEKLFF
. 15 TRBJ1-6 TRBD1 TRBV5-1 TGCGCCAGCAGCCTACAGACAGGGATAAATTCACCCCTCCACTTT CASSLQTGINSPLHF
few 14 TRBJ2-2 . TRBV6-1 TGTGCCAGCTGCCTGGGGGGAAACACCGGGGAGCTGTTTTTT CASCLGGNTGELFF
. 13 TRBJ1-1 TRBD1 TRBV6-5 TGTGCCAGCAGAATAGACAGGGTCACTGAAGCTTTCTTT CASRIDRVTEAFF
few 18 TRBJ1-5 TRBD1 TRBV4-1 TGCGCCAGCAGCCAATCCGGGACAGGGATTACCAGCAATCAGCCCCAGCATTTT CASSQSGTGITSNQPQHF
. 16 TRBJ2-7 . TRBV7-9 TGTGCCAGCAGCTTAGCGGGCTCCCATGGGCCCTACGAGCAGTACTTC CASSLAGSHGPYEQYF
. 15 TRBJ2-7 . TRBV6-5 TGTGCCAGCAGCCGGACGGGGGTGGTTGCCTACGAGCAGTACTTC CASSRTGVVAYEQYF
. 13 TRBJ2-5 TRBD1 TRBV27 TGTGCCAGCACTATGACAGGGTCAGAGACCCAGTACTTC CASTMTGSETQYF
. 17 TRBJ2-4 TRBD2 TRBV28 TGTGCCAGCAGTAACGGACTAAGCGGGGGGTCCAAAAACATTCAGTACTTC CASSNGLSGGSKNIQYF
. 16 TRBJ2-1 TRBD1 TRBV6-5 TGTGCCAGCAGTTCCAAACCGGGACAGGGAGTCAATGAGCAGTTCTTC CASSSKPGQGVNEQFF
. 15 TRBJ2-1 TRBD2 TRBV11-2 TGTGCCAGCAGCTTAGCGGGGGGGCGATACAATGAGCAGTTCTTC CASSLAGGRYNEQFF
. 14 TRBJ2-5 . TRBV9 TGTGCCAGCAGCGGAAGGGGGGGTCACGAGACCCAGTACTTC CASSGRGGHETQYF
. 15 TRBJ2-7 . TRBV5-6 TGTGCCAGCAGCCTGCCCGACAGGCCCACCTACGAGCAGTACTTC CASSLPDRPTYEQYF
. 14 TRBJ2-7 TRBD1 TRBV5-4 TGTGCCAGCAGCTTGGAGGACAGGGGTTACGAGCAGTACTTC CASSLEDRGYEQYF
. 15 TRBJ2-1 . TRBV21-1 TGTGCCAGCAGCAATATAGCGGGGGGGAACAATGAGCAGTTCTTC CASSNIAGGNNEQFF
. 14 TRBJ1-3 TRBD1 TRBV6-1 TGTGCCAGCAGTACAGGGGGATCTGGAAACACCATATATTTT CASSTGGSGNTIYF
. 15 TRBJ2-3 TRBD2 TRBV3-1/TRBV3-2 TGTGCCAGCAGCCAGTATAGCGGGAGCACAGATACGCAGTATTTT CASSQYSGSTDTQYF
. 15 TRBJ2-3 . TRBV5-1 TGCGCCAGCAGCTTGGGCGGGGTCAACACAGATACGCAGTATTTT CASSLGGVNTDTQYF
. 14 TRBJ1-1 . TRBV28 TGTGCCAGCAGTTTACCCCGGGAGTCCGCTGAAGCTTTCTTT CASSLPRESAEAFF
. 16 TRBJ2-7 TRBD2 TRBV5-1 TGCGCCAGCAGCCCTGCGGGACTAGCGGGTGTCTACGAGCAGTACTTC CASSPAGLAGVYEQYF
few 16 TRBJ2-1 . TRBV3-1/TRBV3-2 TGTGCCAGCAGCCAAGTATTGAGGGCCGAGGTGAATGAGCAGTTCTTC CASSQVLRAEVNEQFF
. 15 TRBJ2-2 TRBD2 TRBV9 TGTGCCAGCAGCGTGGGACTAGCGAACACCGGGGAGCTGTTTTTT CASSVGLANTGELFF
. 16 TRBJ2-5 TRBD2 TRBV7-6 TGTGCCAGCAGCTTACCGAGCGGGAGTAACCTAGGGACCCAGTACTTC CASSLPSGSNLGTQYF
. 16 TRBJ1-2 TRBD1 TRBV4-3 TGCGCCAGCAGCCGAATCGGACAGGGTCTTAACTATGGCTACACCTTC CASSRIGQGLNYGYTF
. 14 TRBJ1-3 . TRBV5-6 TGTGCCAGCAGCTTAAGAGGAGTAGGAAACACCATATATTTT CASSLRGVGNTIYF
. 15 TRBJ2-1 TRBD1 TRBV20-1 TGCAGTGCTAGTGGGAGAAACAGGGGCCACAATGAGCAGTTCTTC CSASGRNRGHNEQFF
once 15 TRBJ2-7 TRBD2 TRBV6-1 TGTGCCAGCAGTGAAGGGACTAGCGGCACCTACGAGCAGTACTTC CASSEGTSGTYEQYF
. 17 TRBJ2-5 TRBD2 TRBV3-1/TRBV3-2 TGTGCCAGCAGCTTAAGGACTAGCGGGGGGGCTGGAGAGACCCAGTACTTC CASSLRTSGGAGETQYF
. 15 TRBJ2-5 . TRBV18 TGTGCCACCACACCGGGGCAGGGGATACAAGAGACCCAGTACTTC CATTPGQGIQETQYF
. 14 TRBJ1-6 TRBD1 TRBV5-6 TGTGCCAGCAGCTTCATGGACAGGGCATCACCCCTCCACTTT CASSFMDRASPLHF
. 14 TRBJ2-5 . TRBV7-3 TGTGCCAGCAGCCCAGGGCCAGGGTATGAGACCCAGTACTTC CASSPGPGYETQYF
. 15 TRBJ2-1 TRBD2 TRBV27 TGTGCCAGCAGTGTCCCTAGCGGGGGGGCGAATGAGCAGTTCTTC CASSVPSGGANEQFF
. 17 TRBJ2-6 . TRBV5-4 TGTGCCAGCAGCATCCGACAGGTTGGGAGCTGGGCCAACGTCCTGACTTTC CASSIRQVGSWANVLTF
. 12 TRBJ2-3 . TRBV15 TGTGCCACCAGCAGAGATGCGGCTACGCAGTATTTT CATSRDAATQYF
. 15 TRBJ2-3 TRBD2 TRBV10-2 TGCGCCAGCAGGGAGCGGGAGGGCACGGCAGATACGCAGTATTTT CASREREGTADTQYF
. 15 TRBJ2-7 TRBD1 TRBV27 TGTGCCAGCAGTTCTATGGACAGGGTTTTCTACGAGCAGTACTTC CASSSMDRVFYEQYF
. 13 TRBJ1-3 . TRBV27 TGTGCCAGCAGTTTTAACAATGGAAACACCATATATTTT CASSFNNGNTIYF
. 15 TRBJ1-2 . TRBV5-1 TGCGCCAGCAGCTTGGGGCAGGGGACGAACTATGGCTACACCTTC CASSLGQGTNYGYTF
once 14 TRBJ1-5 TRBD1 TRBV6-5 TGTGCCAGCAGGGAGGGGGCAAGCAATCAGCCCCAGCATTTT CASREGASNQPQHF
. 15 TRBJ1-3 TRBD1 TRBV11-2 TGTGCCAGCAGCTTACAGGGGGCGCCCGGAAACACCATATATTTT CASSLQGAPGNTIYF
. 22 TRBJ1-3 . TRBV21-1 TGTGCCAGCAGCAAAGAAGAAGGGACAGGGGGCCTGCCTACAACCTCTGGAAACACCATATATTTT CASSKEEGTGGLPTTSGNTIYF